These 26 T cell receptor beta chains came from one sample sequenced in a study of OX40 agonist ivuxolimab in advanced cancers. Generated by immunoSEQ multiplex PCR, the TCRdb table keeps only in-frame clones and is missing some. The data show around 50,000 clones, about nine tenths seen once. Sequences were derived from CD4+ or CD8+ T cells sorted from blood, sampled in a trial of the OX40 agonist ivuxolimab. Every receptor here comes from an adult with an advanced solid tumor such as melanoma, head and neck, liver or kidney cancer.

The chain uses TRBV11-2 and TRBJ2-1, with D possibly matching TRBD2 (5 bases). This CDR3 region has 14 residues. Germline CDR1 SGHAT, CDR2 FQNNGV. The V end was cut by 3 bases, the J end by 5 bases, with 11 bases between. DNA for the CDR3: TGTGCCAGCAGCTTCCCTTGGCGGGACAATGAGCAGTTCTTC. This translates into CASSFPWRDNEQFF.

This chain connects TRBV7-2 to TRBJ2-5, with 12 bases matching TRBD2. V lost 2 bases, J lost 5 bases, and 6 bases stayed unmatched. CDR3 length: 16 amino acids. Germline V gives CDR1 SGHTA, CDR2 FQGNSA. The CDR3 nucleotides are TGTGCCAGCAGCTTAAGGACTAGCGGGATCAGGGAGACCCAGTACTTC. Protein: CASSLRTSGIRETQYF.

The chain recombines TRBV30 with TRBJ2-7; D is ambiguous. Germline V gene data show CDR1 as GTSNPN and CDR2 as SVGIG (reference sequence). This CDR3 is built from 12 residues. V was clipped by 0 bases and J by 0 bases, with 3 bases between them. This CDR3 reads CAWSVSSYEQYF. CDR3 sequence (DNA): TGTGCCTGGAGTGTATCCTCCTACGAGCAGTACTTC. Supplemented by reference TRBV30 and TRBJ2-7, the full variable domain reads SQTIHQWPATLVQPVGSPLSLECTVEGTSNPNLYWYRQAAGRGLQLLFYSVGIGQISSEVPQNLSASRPQDRQFILSSKKLLLSDSGFYLCAWSVSSYEQYFGPGTRLTVT.

This chain uses TRBV5-6 with TRBJ1-1, with D perhaps TRBD1 (5 bases). Trimming removed 3 bases from V and 1 base from J, with 10 bases in between. Germline assignment: CDR1 SGHDT and CDR2 YYEEEE. The CDR3 covers 14 residues. CDR3 sequence (DNA): TGTGCCAGCAGCTCGGGACTCACGAACACTGAAGCTTTCTTT. Translated, it gives CASSSGLTNTEAFF.

The chain is built from TRBV6-1 and TRBJ2-1, with 10 bases that match TRBD2. The V gene's germline CDR1 is MNHNS and CDR2 SASEGT. After removal of 4 bases from V and 0 bases from J, the junction contained 9 bases not matched to a gene. The CDR3 extends over 18 amino acids. The CDR3 spells CASSGRLAGAPSYNEQFF. CDR3 nucleotides: TGTGCCAGCAGTGGGCGGCTAGCGGGAGCCCCCTCCTACAATGAGCAGTTCTTC.

J is TRBJ2-1 and V is TRBV7-2; TRBD2 aligns across 15 bases. The V gene end was trimmed by 3 bases and the J gene end by 8 bases; junction bases not matched to a gene: 8. The CDR3 is 17 residues long. Germline V gene data show CDR1 as SGHTA and CDR2 as FQGNSA. The CDR3 spells CASSFGTSGRSRDEQFF. The CDR3 DNA is TGTGCCAGCAGCTTCGGGACTAGCGGGAGGTCTAGGGATGAGCAGTTCTTC.

The chain recombines TRBV6-5 with TRBJ1-2; TRBD1 agrees at 8 bases. Germline assignment: CDR1 MNHEY and CDR2 SVGAGI. This CDR3 has 16 residues. V shed 4 bases and J 4 bases; nucleotides not matched to a gene: 11. CDR3 amino acids: CASSSDRGGSAYGYTF. CDR3 DNA: TGTGCCAGCAGTTCTGACAGGGGAGGGTCAGCCTATGGCTACACCTTC.

This chain uses TRBV9 with TRBJ1-2; D may be TRBD1 (5 bases). Germline loops: CDR1 SGDLS, CDR2 YYNGEE. The V and J ends lost 3 bases and 4 bases respectively, with 16 bases between them. The CDR3 sequence is 15 residues long. This CDR3 is CASSATGTSIYGYTF. CDR3 DNA: TGTGCCAGCAGCGCCACCGGGACCTCGATCTATGGCTACACCTTC.

This clone has a handful of counts. The chain links TRBV7-9 to TRBJ1-1, with D hard to call. Trimming left V 4 bases short and J 6 bases short, with 9 bases between. Germline CDR1 and CDR2: SEHNR and FQNEAQ (reference sequence). The CDR3 totals 12 residues. The DNA for the CDR3 is TGTGCCAGCAGCTCCACAGCGCCTGAAGCTTTCTTT. This gives the protein CASSSTAPEAFF. Together with reference TRBV7-9 and TRBJ1-1, the CDR3 gives the full variable domain: DTGVSQNPRHKITKRGQNVTFRCDPISEHNRLYWYRQTLGQGPEFLTYFQNEAQLEKSRLLSDRFSAERPKGSFSTLEIQRTEQGDSAMYLCASSSTAPEAFFGQGTRLTVV.

V is TRBV30 and J is TRBJ2-5, with 10 positions matching TRBD2. Germline loops: CDR1 GTSNPN, CDR2 SVGIG (reference sequence). Trimming took 4 bases from V and 4 from J; bases not matched to a gene: 0. This CDR3 is 12 amino acids long. The CDR3 DNA is TGTGCCTGGACTAGCGGGAGAGAGACCCAGTACTTC. Residues: CAWTSGRETQYF.

The chain recombines TRBV28 with TRBJ2-7; D gene uncertain. V was trimmed by 7 bases and J by 2 bases, leaving 6 bases between them. The germline CDR1 and CDR2 sequences are MDHEN and SYDVKM. CDR3 size: 11 residues. DNA for the CDR3: TGTGCCAGCACCACCCCCTACGAGCAGTACTTC. Its translation: CASTTPYEQYF.

The chain is built from TRBV9 and TRBJ1-6, with D maybe TRBD1 (5 bases). Germline V gene lookup returns CDR1 SGDLS and CDR2 YYNGEE. CDR3 length: 15 residues. Trimming removed 4 bases from V and 6 bases from J, with 14 bases in between. The CDR3 protein is CASSLEGQFNSPLHF. CDR3 nucleotide sequence: TGTGCCAGCAGCTTGGAGGGGCAGTTTAATTCACCCCTCCACTTT.

This chain joins TRBV30 and TRBJ1-6; D remains ambiguous. Germline loops: CDR1 GTSNPN, CDR2 SVGIG (reference sequence). The CDR3 runs 15 residues. V was trimmed by 4 bases and J by 0 bases, leaving 10 bases between them. CDR3 region: CAWTPGASYNSPLHF. Written as DNA, the CDR3 is TGTGCCTGGACACCAGGCGCCTCCTATAATTCACCCCTCCACTTT.

The chain employs TRBV4-3 and TRBJ1-5; 7 positions agree with TRBD1. J gave up 6 bases and V 0 bases, and 8 bases lay outside the gene matches. Germline assignment: CDR1 LGHNA and CDR2 YSLEER. CDR3 length: 16 amino acids. The CDR3 reads CASSQDRKGAGQPQHF. For the CDR3, the DNA is TGCGCCAGCAGCCAAGATAGAAAGGGGGCGGGTCAGCCCCAGCATTTT.

This rearrangement joins TRBV5-1 to TRBJ2-5; D is perhaps TRBD1 or TRBD2 (6 bases each). Germline CDR1 SGHRS, CDR2 YFSETQ. Trimming cost V 6 bases and J 5 bases, with 17 bases left between them. This CDR3 contains 14 residues. CDR3 bases: TGCGCCAGCAAACCTAACAGGGAGGAGGAGACCCAGTACTTC. Residues: CASKPNREEETQYF.

The V and J genes are TRBV13 and TRBJ1-2, with no clear D. The CDR3 loop spans 13 amino acids. Trimming took 0 bases from V and 8 from J, leaving 10 bases between them. Germline lookup yields CDR1 PRHDT and CDR2 FYEKMQ (reference sequence). CDR3 DNA sequence: TGTGCCAGCAGCTTAGGCCAGACTGAAGGCTACACCTTC. This sequence encodes CASSLGQTEGYTF.

The CDR3 here is CASTPKGGQSGYSSSPLHF. CDR3 DNA sequence: TGTGCCAGCACCCCGAAGGGAGGACAGTCAGGATATAGTTCTTCACCCCTCCACTTT. J is TRBJ1-6 and V is TRBV7-8, with a tentative D call TRBD1 (6 bases). Germline CDR1 reads SGHVS; CDR2 reads FQNEAQ. The CDR3 is 19 amino acids. Trimming pared 7 bases from V and 9 bases from J, leaving 31 bases between.

The chain couples TRBV27 to TRBJ1-2, with 8 bases fitting TRBD1. The V segment lost 5 bases and the J segment 2 bases; nucleotides outside the gene matches: 4. In germline, CDR1 is MNHEY, CDR2 SMNVEV (reference sequence). The length of the CDR3 is 14 residues. CDR3 sequence: CASSPTGGNYGYTF. The CDR3 nucleotides are TGTGCCAGCAGTCCCACAGGGGGGAACTATGGCTACACCTTC.

J is TRBJ1-1 and V is TRBV9; the D gene is possibly TRBD1 (6 bases). The V end lost 7 bases, the J end lost 0 bases, and 10 bases lay between the germline ends. Germline values: CDR1 SGDLS, CDR2 YYNGEE. The CDR3 runs to 13 residues. Here the CDR3 DNA reads TGTGCCAGCTCGAGGGGGATGAACACTGAAGCTTTCTTT. Amino acids: CASSRGMNTEAFF.

The chain couples TRBV25-1 to TRBJ2-1, with 8 positions matching TRBD1. This CDR3 is 15 amino acids long. In germline, CDR1 is MGHDK, CDR2 SYGVNS. V lost 4 bases to trimming and J lost 0 bases; unmatched junction nucleotides: 2. CDR3 DNA: TGTGCCAGCAGTGTAACAGGGGGCTCCTACAATGAGCAGTTCTTC. Translated, it gives CASSVTGGSYNEQFF. The whole variable domain, remainder taken from reference TRBV25-1 and TRBJ2-1, is EADIYQTPRYLVIGTGKKITLECSQTMGHDKMYWYQQDPGMELHLIHYSYGVNSTEKGDLSSESTVSRIRTEHFPLTLESARPSHTSQYLCASSVTGGSYNEQFFGPGTRLTVL.

This chain links TRBV28 with TRBJ1-2, with D possibly being TRBD1 (6 bases). Trimming cost V 5 bases and J 3 bases, with 13 bases left between them. Germline-derived CDR1 and CDR2 are MDHEN and SYDVKM. This CDR3 is 14 amino acids long. CDR3 sequence (DNA): TGTGCCAGCAGTCGGGGGCAGCTCGACTATGGCTACACCTTC. Its protein product is CASSRGQLDYGYTF.

V is TRBV2 and J is TRBJ2-2; 7 nucleotides match TRBD1. The V segment lost 7 bases and the J segment 6 bases; nucleotides outside the gene matches: 17. CDR1 and CDR2 from the germline V gene are SNHLY and FYNNEI. The CDR3 runs 17 residues. Here the CDR3 reads CASIDAPGQLVAGELFF. DNA for the CDR3: TGTGCCAGCATCGATGCCCCGGGACAGTTAGTCGCCGGGGAGCTGTTTTTT.

J is TRBJ2-7 and V is TRBV6-1; D ambiguous. Germline V gene data show CDR1 as MNHNS and CDR2 as SASEGT. Between the trimmed V and J ends, which lost 6 bases and 10 bases, there was a span of 13 bases. The CDR3 contains 11 residues. The CDR3 sequence: CASRVSANQYF. In DNA, the CDR3 is TGTGCCAGCAGAGTATCGGCTAACCAGTACTTC.

Worth noting for this clone: Other DNA sequences from this sample encode an identical CDR3 as well. This chain joins TRBV9 and TRBJ2-5; 12 bases are shared with TRBD2. CDR3 length: 15 amino acids. Germline V gene sequence: CDR1 SGDLS, CDR2 YYNGEE. V shed 4 bases, J shed 5 bases, and the junction held 6 bases outside the gene matches. The CDR3 here is CASSSGLAGFETQYF. The CDR3 bases are TGTGCCAGCAGCTCCGGACTAGCGGGATTTGAGACCCAGTACTTC. Based on the CDR3 plus reference TRBV9 and TRBJ2-5, the full variable domain is DSGVTQTPKHLITATGQRVTLRCSPRSGDLSVYWYQQSLDQGLQFLIQYYNGEERAKGNILERFSAQQFPDLHSELNLSSLELGDSALYFCASSSGLAGFETQYFGPGTRLLVL.

This clone is labeled as medium-sized. The J gene is TRBJ2-3, the V gene TRBV28; a weak D match, TRBD1 (6 bases). V shed 5 bases and J shed 9 bases, with 27 bases lying between them. The CDR3 length is 17 residues. Germline V gives CDR1 MDHEN, CDR2 SYDVKM. The CDR3 DNA sequence: TGTGCCAGCAGTGACCCCCCCAGCGGTCGGTCACAGGGAACGCAGTATTTT. This gives the protein CASSDPPSGRSQGTQYF.

The CDR3 DNA follows: TGTGCCATCAGTGTAGGAGACACCAATTCACCCCTCCACTTT. The encoded protein is CAISVGDTNSPLHF. J is TRBJ1-6 and V is TRBV10-3; D gene unclear. CDR1 is ENHRY and CDR2 is SYGVKD in the germline V gene. The CDR3 loop spans 14 amino acids. Trimming removed 4 bases at V and 7 bases at J, with 11 bases between.